This T cell receptor beta chain was identified in a study of blood T cell repertoires in COVID-19. Study summary: Collection of acute and convalescent COVID-19 samples took place in the United States, Italy and Spain. Nucleic acid was either cDNA or gDNA, and it came from T cells, B-cell-depleted T cells, or PBMCs.

The trim removed 4 bases at V and 4 bases at J, leaving 2 bases unmatched. Germline CDR1 reads SGHDN; CDR2 reads FVKESK. The CDR3 spans 14 residues. The method was immunoSEQ multiplex PCR; TCRdb's version includes in-frame clones alone and lacks a portion of them. The table includes about 83,000 clones, about 88% detected once. This TCR came from a man older than 75 with active or convalescent COVID-19. The sample consisted of peripheral blood. This chain connects TRBV14 to TRBJ1-2, with 11 nucleotides matching TRBD1. The CDR3 nucleotides are TGTGCCAGCAGCCGGGACAGGGGGATCTATGGCTACACCTTC. As protein: CASSRDRGIYGYTF. The variable domain in full, with the rest retrieved from reference TRBV14 and TRBJ1-2, is EAGVTQFPSHSVIEKGQTVTLRCDPISGHDNLYWYRRVMGKEIKFLLHFVKESKQDESGMPNNRFLAERTGGTYSTLKVQPAELEDSGVYFCASSRDRGIYGYTFGSGTRLTVV.